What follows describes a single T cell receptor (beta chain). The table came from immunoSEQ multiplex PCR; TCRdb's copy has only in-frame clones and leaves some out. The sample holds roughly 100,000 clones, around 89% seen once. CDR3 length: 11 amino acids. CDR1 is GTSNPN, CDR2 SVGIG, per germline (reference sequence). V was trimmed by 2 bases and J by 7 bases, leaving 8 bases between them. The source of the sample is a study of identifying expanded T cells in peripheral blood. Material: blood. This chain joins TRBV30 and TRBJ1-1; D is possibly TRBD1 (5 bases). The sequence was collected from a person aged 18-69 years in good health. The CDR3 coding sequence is TGTGCCTGGAGTCGGCAGGGTGAAGCTTTCTTT. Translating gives CAWSRQGEAFF.